This TCR beta chain derives from a study of shared clonotypes between healthy human individuals. The assay was carried out at the deep level. The data were produced by immunoSEQ multiplex PCR, yet TCRdb's version contains in-frame clones alone and is incomplete. Counted here are 1,500,000 or so clones, around 97% occurring once; the ten biggest clones make up more than 0.9%. Trimming at V came to 2 bases and at J to 1 base, leaving 5 bases not matched to a gene. The CDR3 is made up of 16 amino acids. Germline lookup yields CDR1 MDHEN and CDR2 SYDVKM. The study separated CD4+ cells into CD45RA+ naive and CD45RA-negative memory subsets.

The V gene is TRBV28, the J gene TRBJ2-5; TRBD2 aligns across 9 bases. Input material: naive CD4+ T cells sorted from blood. This sample's subset: CD45RA+ positively selected. The receptor comes from a man younger than 45 in good health. The CDR3 loop is CASSLNVAGAQETQYF. The DNA of the CDR3 is TGTGCCAGCAGTTTAAATGTAGCGGGAGCCCAAGAGACCCAGTACTTC.